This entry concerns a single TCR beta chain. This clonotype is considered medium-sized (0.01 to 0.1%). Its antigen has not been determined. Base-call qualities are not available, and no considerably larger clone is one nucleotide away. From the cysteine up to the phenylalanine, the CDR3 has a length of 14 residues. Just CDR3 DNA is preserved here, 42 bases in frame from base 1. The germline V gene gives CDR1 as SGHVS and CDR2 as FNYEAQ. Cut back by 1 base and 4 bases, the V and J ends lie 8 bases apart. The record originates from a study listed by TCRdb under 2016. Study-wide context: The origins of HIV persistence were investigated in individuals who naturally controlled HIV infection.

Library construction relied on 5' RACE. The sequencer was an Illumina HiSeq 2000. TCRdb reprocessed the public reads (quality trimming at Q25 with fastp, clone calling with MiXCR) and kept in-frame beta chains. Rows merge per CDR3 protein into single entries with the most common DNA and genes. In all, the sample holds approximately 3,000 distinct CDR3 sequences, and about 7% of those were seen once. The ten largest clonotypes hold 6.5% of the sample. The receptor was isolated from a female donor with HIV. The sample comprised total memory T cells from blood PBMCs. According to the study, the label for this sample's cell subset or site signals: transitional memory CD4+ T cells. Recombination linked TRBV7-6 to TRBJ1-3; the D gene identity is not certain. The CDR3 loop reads CASSLGEIGNTIYF. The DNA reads TGTGCCAGCAGCTTAGGAGAGATCGGAAACACCATATATTTT. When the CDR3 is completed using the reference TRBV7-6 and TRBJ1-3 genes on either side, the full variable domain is GAGVSQSPRYKVTKRGQDVALRCDPISGHVSLYWYRQALGQGPEFLTYFNYEAQQDKSGLPNDRFSAERPEGSISTLTIQRTEQRDSAMYRCASSLGEIGNTIYFGEGSWLTVV.